This TCR beta chain is from a study of CD8 T cells in ankylosing spondylitis. Study results and caveats: A motif of seven or eight highly homologous TCR beta variants was seen as apparently characteristic of ankylosing spondylitis blood. Matched synovial fluid from ankylosing spondylitis patients was reported to be enriched for disease-linked clones. Past research had described some motif variants in reactive arthritis synovial fluid and blood. Within peripheral blood, clones linked to disease were CD8+ and relatively rare.

Libraries for TCR beta were made by quantitative 5'-RACE with molecular barcodes. TCRdb reanalysed the 5' RACE reads using MiXCR and keeps one entry per CDR3 protein. The table shows approximately 540,000 distinct CDR3 sequences, with about 13% occurring only once. Notes on this clonotype: As yet, its antigen is unknown.

The junction had 9 bases not matched to a gene; V was cut back by 3 bases and J by 5 bases. The CDR3 runs to 15 residues. The germline CDR1 and CDR2 sequences are LGHDT and YNNKEL (reference sequence). Sequencing was performed on blood, either unsorted or a sorted T cell fraction (not recorded which). The sequence was obtained from a male donor with ankylosing spondylitis. The chain links TRBV3-1 to TRBJ2-7, with TRBD1 matching over 8 bases. This CDR3 is CASSHGRTGYNEQYV. The CDR3 nucleotides are TGTGCCAGCAGCCACGGAAGGACAGGGTACAACGAGCAGTACGTC.